This T cell receptor (beta chain) was observed in a study of blood T cell repertoires in COVID-19 (TCRdb year 2020). Describing the broader study: Samples from collaborators originated in the United States, Italy and Spain and spanned both the acute and convalescent phases of COVID-19. The samples were drawn from the first 160 participants of the ongoing ImmuneRACE study and from about 1,200 subjects provided by 6 global collaborators. Nearly every sample came with metadata listing a de-identified subject ID, COVID-19 status, age in years and sex. The prospective study material was composed of cDNA or gDNA derived from T cells, B-cell-depleted T cells, or PBMCs. Where HLA class I and class II types were available, the types were taken from metadata supplied by the sample provider, not from assay-based typing. Deeply sampled blood TCRbeta repertoires from subjects exposed to, actively infected with, or recovered from COVID-19 were included in the dataset. The repertoires were made available in a free public database intended to serve as a resource for research on the immune response to SARS-CoV-2. Overall results and qualifications from the work: How much clinical and demographic metadata was included differed by source and by participant, and the metadata was provided uncurated.

With respect to this clone: Its cognate antigen has yet to be identified. No much larger clonotype is one base removed from it; base qualities were not supplied.

At the junction V is shortened by 1 base and J by 4 bases, with 8 bases in between. From the cysteine up to the phenylalanine, the CDR3 has a length of 14 residues. Left in the record is the CDR3 DNA by itself, 42 bases read in frame from the first base. Sequences SGHVS (CDR1) and FQNEAQ (CDR2) are obtained from the germline V gene. Collaborating institutions collected whole blood in K2EDTA tubes following their own protocols. For TCRbeta analysis, collaborators shipped samples in one of three forms: frozen whole blood, isolated PBMCs, or DNA extracted from either of those sample types. TCRbeta CDR3 regions were amplified from genomic DNA by means of the immunoSEQ Assay, a bias-controlled multiplex PCR. Per the original workflow: Within the assay, amplification of reference gene primers was used to estimate how many nucleated cells each sample contained. Sequence reads were collapsed and filtered to measure the absolute abundance of every unique TCRbeta CDR3 rearrangement. For each sample, productive Simpson clonality was calculated as the square root of Simpson's diversity index across productive rearrangements. In TCRdb, the immuneACCESS table is reduced to in-frame sequences with V and J assigned. These tables do not hold every clone; where another copy was compared, an unresolved V gene accounts for under half, and the others remain unexplained. For V, J and clone size, that table is used; D and trimming come from the DNA. The sample table shows about 66,000 clones, and around 84% are seen once. Approximately 7.2% of the sample is taken by the ten largest.

This sequence was found in a man aged 45-60 years with active COVID-19. This sequence uses TRBV7-8 and TRBJ1-5; TRBD1 might be the D gene, on 5 matching bases. What was sequenced was peripheral blood. CDR3 reads: CASSLGGVNQPQHF. Here is the DNA: TGTGCCAGCAGCTTAGGGGGGGTTAATCAGCCCCAGCATTTT.